The rows below give T cell receptor beta chains drawn from one sample of a study of tumour-infiltrating T cells in Burkitt lymphoma. TCRdb's copy holds only in-frame clones and misses some; the assay was immunoSEQ multiplex PCR. The sample has about 14,000 clones, approximately 30% seen once. Sequences were obtained from tumor tissue. The source is a human donor with diffuse large B-cell lymphoma. The CDR3 runs from the conserved cysteine through the conserved F or W. A D gene is named only where the DNA matches it firmly. The listing skips clone size in some rows; elsewhere it reads once, few, many or a size class.

cdr3_nt | cdr3_aa | d_call | cdr3_length | j_call | clone_size | v_call
TGTGCCAGCAGCGGCCCAGGGGGCCTGAACACTGAAGCTTTCTTT | CASSGPGGLNTEAFF | TRBD1 | 15 | TRBJ1-1 | medium-sized | TRBV9
TGTGCCAGCTCACCGACTAGCGGCGGGACAGATACGCAGTATTTT | CASSPTSGGTDTQYF | TRBD2 | 15 | TRBJ2-3 | few | TRBV18
TGTGCCAGCAGTGGACAGGGGAGCACTGAAGCTTTCTTT | CASSGQGSTEAFF | TRBD1 | 13 | TRBJ1-1 | medium-sized | TRBV11-3
TGTGCCAGCAGGTGGACAGGGGGCACCGGGGAGCTGTTTTTT | CASRWTGGTGELFF | TRBD1 | 14 | TRBJ2-2 | NA | TRBV7-9
TGTGCCAGCAGCTTTAAGGGAACATCGCAAGAGACCCAGTACTTC | CASSFKGTSQETQYF | NA | 15 | TRBJ2-5 | NA | TRBV5-6
TGTGCCTGGAGTGTTTGGCAGGGAGGATCCTACGAGCAGTACTTC | CAWSVWQGGSYEQYF | NA | 15 | TRBJ2-7 | NA | TRBV30
TGTGCCAGCCTCAAACCTGGGGGAATTGCCGGGGAGCTGTTTTTT | CASLKPGGIAGELFF | NA | 15 | TRBJ2-2 | few | TRBV11-2
TGTGCCAGCAGCCCCGTGGGGGGGCAGACCACTGAAGCTTTCTTT | CASSPVGGQTTEAFF | NA | 15 | TRBJ1-1 | NA | TRBV7-2
TGTGCCAGCAGCGAGTCCCCTAGTTACGAGCAGTACTTC | CASSESPSYEQYF | NA | 13 | TRBJ2-7 | once | TRBV9
TGTGCCAGTAGTAGAAGTGAGCAGTTCTTC | CASSRSEQFF | NA | 10 | TRBJ2-1 | NA | TRBV19
TGCGCCAGCAGCAGTGCAAGCGCCTACGAGCAGTACTTC | CASSSASAYEQYF | NA | 13 | TRBJ2-7 | few | TRBV5-1
TGTGCCAGCAGGGGAGGGACAGTATTCTCTGGAAACACCATATATTTT | CASRGGTVFSGNTIYF | TRBD1 | 16 | TRBJ1-3 | once | TRBV28
TGTGCCAGCAAGGAGGAAGCTGAAGCTTTCTTT | CASKEEAEAFF | NA | 11 | TRBJ1-1 | few | TRBV9
TGTGCCAGCAGCTTTTACGGGACAGAGGCCGGGGAGCTGTTTTTT | CASSFYGTEAGELFF | TRBD1 | 15 | TRBJ2-2 | NA | TRBV14
TGTGCCAGCAGTGAAGGCGCGACCTACGAGCAGTACTTC | CASSEGATYEQYF | NA | 13 | TRBJ2-7 | NA | TRBV2
TGCGCCAGCATCCAAATCCTCCCCCAGGGCCCCTCGTGCGAGCAGTACTTC | CASIQILPQGPSCEQYF | NA | 17 | TRBJ2-7 | few | TRBV10-1
TGTGCCAGCAGCTTGGGGACAGGGAGAGAGACCCAGTACTTC | CASSLGTGRETQYF | TRBD1 | 14 | TRBJ2-5 | NA | TRBV7-6
TGTGCCAGCAGACTAGCGGGAGTCCACAATGAGCAGTTCTTC | CASRLAGVHNEQFF | TRBD2 | 14 | TRBJ2-1 | NA | TRBV27
TGTGCCAGCAGTTACCTCGACAGGGGACCTGAAGCTTTCTTT | CASSYLDRGPEAFF | TRBD1 | 14 | TRBJ1-1 | few | TRBV6-5
TGTGCCAGCAACAAAGGGGACAGCTACACCGGGGAGCTGTTTTTT | CASNKGDSYTGELFF | TRBD1 | 15 | TRBJ2-2 | NA | TRBV6-1
TGTGCCATCAGTGACCCGAAGACCTACGAGCAGTACTTC | CAISDPKTYEQYF | NA | 13 | TRBJ2-7 | NA | TRBV10-3
TGTGCCAGCACCCAAGTCTTAGGGAACACTGAAGCTTTCTTT | CASTQVLGNTEAFF | NA | 14 | TRBJ1-1 | NA | TRBV6-6
TGTGCCAGCAGCGCCGACAGGCCCTACGAGCAGTACTTC | CASSADRPYEQYF | NA | 13 | TRBJ2-7 | few | TRBV7-2
TGTGCCTCCCATCCCCCGGACTATGGCTACACCTTC | CASHPPDYGYTF | NA | 12 | TRBJ1-2 | few | TRBV6-1
TGTGCCAGCAGGGGACAGGGGGGAACTAATGAAAAACTGTTTTTT | CASRGQGGTNEKLFF | TRBD1 | 15 | TRBJ1-4 | NA | TRBV2
TGTGCCAGTAGTATGGGACAGGGTAGATATGGCTACACCTTC | CASSMGQGRYGYTF | TRBD1 | 14 | TRBJ1-2 | few | TRBV19
TGTGCCAGCAGTTTCCTGACAGGCATTGGCTACACCTTC | CASSFLTGIGYTF | NA | 13 | TRBJ1-2 | NA | TRBV27
TGTGCCAGCAGCTTATGGGATGGGGCCGGGGAGCTGTTTTTT | CASSLWDGAGELFF | NA | 14 | TRBJ2-2 | NA | TRBV7-9
TGTGCCAGCAGTGTGATCGCTGAGGGGGCCAATCAGCCCCAGCATTTT | CASSVIAEGANQPQHF | TRBD1 | 16 | TRBJ1-5 | NA | TRBV6-1
TGCGCCAGCAGCTCTGGTGCTGGAGGGGCCGGCGAGCAGTACTTC | CASSSGAGGAGEQYF | NA | 15 | TRBJ2-7 | NA | TRBV5-1
TGTGCCAGCAGCACCCCGGACAGGGGGCTGGACGAGCAGTACTTC | CASSTPDRGLDEQYF | TRBD1 | 15 | TRBJ2-7 | NA | TRBV7-2
TGTGCCAGCACCATCAGGGGGAGCAGCGGGTATGGCTACACCTTC | CASTIRGSSGYGYTF | TRBD1 | 15 | TRBJ1-2 | NA | TRBV2
TGTGCCTGGAGAGGTCCGGGACAGGGAACCGGGGAGCTGTTTTTT | CAWRGPGQGTGELFF | TRBD1 | 15 | TRBJ2-2 | NA | TRBV30
TGCAGTGCTTCTCGGGTGTACGAGCAGTACTTC | CSASRVYEQYF | NA | 11 | TRBJ2-7 | few | TRBV20-1
TGCAGCGCCGCCGACAGAGAAGCTTTCTTT | CSAADREAFF | NA | 10 | TRBJ1-1 | NA | TRBV29-1
TGCGCCAGCTCCTCAGGGGGCCAATTCCAAGAGACCCAGTACTTC | CASSSGGQFQETQYF | TRBD1 | 15 | TRBJ2-5 | few | TRBV5-1
TGCGCCAGCAGCCATCCTAGCGGGAGTACAGATACGCAGTATTTT | CASSHPSGSTDTQYF | TRBD2 | 15 | TRBJ2-3 | NA | TRBV4-1
TGTGCCAGCAGCCGCCTCCAAAACCCCGAGCAGTACTTC | CASSRLQNPEQYF | NA | 13 | TRBJ2-7 | NA | TRBV27
TGTGCCAGCAGTGTGACTAGTAAAAACATTCAGTACTTC | CASSVTSKNIQYF | NA | 13 | TRBJ2-4 | NA | TRBV6-6
TGTGCCAGCAGTAGGGCAGGGGACACTGAAGCTTTCTTT | CASSRAGDTEAFF | NA | 13 | TRBJ1-1 | NA | TRBV6-5
TGTGCCAGCAGCGCAGGGACAGGGGTAATAAACGAGCAGTACTTC | CASSAGTGVINEQYF | TRBD1 | 15 | TRBJ2-7 | NA | TRBV9
TGTGCCTGGAGGGACACTGAAGCTTTCTTT | CAWRDTEAFF | NA | 10 | TRBJ1-1 | few | TRBV30
TGTGCCAGCAGACAACAGGGAACTAAGAACGAGCAGTACTTC | CASRQQGTKNEQYF | NA | 14 | TRBJ2-7 | NA | TRBV6-1
TGCGCCAGCAGCTTAGGAGACAACTACGAGCAGTACTTC | CASSLGDNYEQYF | NA | 13 | TRBJ2-7 | NA | TRBV5-1
TGTGCCAGCAGTCCGGCCTCTCATAGTGAGCAGTTCTTC | CASSPASHSEQFF | NA | 13 | TRBJ2-1 | NA | TRBV6-6
TGCAGTGCTAACAGGGGTCAGGAGCAGTACTTC | CSANRGQEQYF | TRBD1 | 11 | TRBJ2-7 | NA | TRBV20-1
TGTGCCAGCAGCTTAGACAACTCGAGAGGGAATGAGCAGTTCTTC | CASSLDNSRGNEQFF | NA | 15 | TRBJ2-1 | NA | TRBV11-3
TGTGCCAGCAGCTCAACAGGCTCTGGGGCCAACGTCCTGACTTTC | CASSSTGSGANVLTF | NA | 15 | TRBJ2-6 | NA | TRBV7-9
TGTGCCACTGGGCAGGGAGGCGATAATGAAAAACTGTTTTTT | CATGQGGDNEKLFF | NA | 14 | TRBJ1-4 | NA | TRBV15
TGCGCCAGCAGCCTCATAGCGGGAGGGCAGGTTCATGAGCAGTTCTTC | CASSLIAGGQVHEQFF | TRBD2 | 16 | TRBJ2-1 | NA | TRBV4-1
TGCAGTGCTGTCAGGGACTACGAGCAGTACTTC | CSAVRDYEQYF | NA | 11 | TRBJ2-7 | few | TRBV20-1
TGTGCCTGGAGTTCGACTCTCGAGGACGAGCAGTACTTC | CAWSSTLEDEQYF | NA | 13 | TRBJ2-7 | few | TRBV30
TGTGCCAGCAGTAGGTCCCCCCCGGGGGGGCTCAATGAGCAGTTCTTC | CASSRSPPGGLNEQFF | TRBD2 | 16 | TRBJ2-1 | NA | TRBV27
TGTGCCAGCAGCTCCCGGGTTGATCGGGCCCTATCCTACGAGCAGTACTTC | CASSSRVDRALSYEQYF | NA | 17 | TRBJ2-7 | NA | TRBV7-2
TGTGCCAGCAGCGCCACCGGACCAGATACGCAGTATTTT | CASSATGPDTQYF | NA | 13 | TRBJ2-3 | NA | TRBV7-9
TGTGCCAGCAGCTTAGTATCGGTTAGCTCCTACAATGAGCAGTTCTTC | CASSLVSVSSYNEQFF | NA | 16 | TRBJ2-1 | NA | TRBV11-2
TGTGCCACCAGGGTAGCGGTAGACTATGGCTACACCTTC | CATRVAVDYGYTF | NA | 13 | TRBJ1-2 | NA | TRBV27
TGTGCCAGCAGTTTCCAGGGGGCTTACGAGCAGTACTTC | CASSFQGAYEQYF | TRBD1 | 13 | TRBJ2-7 | few | TRBV27
TGTGCCAGCAGTACGGGACTAGAGGTGGAGACCCAGTACTTC | CASSTGLEVETQYF | TRBD2 | 14 | TRBJ2-5 | medium-sized | TRBV6-1